The table lists the clone carrying this T cell receptor beta chain with a count of one. Its target is unknown. Clones were read by immunoSEQ multiplex PCR, and TCRdb kept only the in-frame ones, dropping some. The sample lists several thousand clones; roughly 45% were seen once. The sample is drawn from a study of neoadjuvant anti-PD-1 for oral cavity cancer. Study-level background: Nivolumab at 3 mg/kg was mostly given biweekly, three to four doses, pre-surgery. Patients without progression got a fourth dose around day 43.

Trimming shortened V by 8 bases and J by 5 bases, and 19 bases separated the two germline ends. Germline V gene sequence: CDR1 MNHEY, CDR2 SMNVEV (reference sequence). This CDR3 has 14 residues. Study-level findings and limits: Greater tumor shrinkage accompanied bigger post-treatment sizes of preexisting clones.

The material was tumor tissue, obtained before nivolumab (anti-PD-1) treatment. The chain links TRBV27 to TRBJ2-7; D perhaps matches TRBD2 (6 bases). The receptor was derived from a person between 35 and 79 years old with oral cavity squamous cell carcinoma. This CDR3 is CASSFRRRGHEQYF. In DNA form, the CDR3 reads TGTGCCAGCTCCTTCCGAAGGAGGGGCCACGAGCAGTACTTC.